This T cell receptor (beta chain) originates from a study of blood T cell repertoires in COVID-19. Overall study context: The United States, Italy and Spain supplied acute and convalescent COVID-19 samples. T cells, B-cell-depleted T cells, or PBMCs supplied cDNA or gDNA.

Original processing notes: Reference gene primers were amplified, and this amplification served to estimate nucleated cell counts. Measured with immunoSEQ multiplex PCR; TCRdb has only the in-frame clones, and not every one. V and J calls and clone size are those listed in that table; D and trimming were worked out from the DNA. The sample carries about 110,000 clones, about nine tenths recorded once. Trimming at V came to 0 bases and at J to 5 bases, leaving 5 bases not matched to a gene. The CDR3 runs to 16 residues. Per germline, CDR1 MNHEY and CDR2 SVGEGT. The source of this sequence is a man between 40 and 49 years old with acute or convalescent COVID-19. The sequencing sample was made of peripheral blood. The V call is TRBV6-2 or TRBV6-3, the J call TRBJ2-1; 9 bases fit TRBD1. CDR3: CASSYSGTGNNNEQFF. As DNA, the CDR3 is TGTGCCAGCAGTTACTCGGGGACAGGGAACAACAATGAGCAGTTCTTC.